The rows below give T cell receptor beta chains drawn from one sample of a study of tumor-infiltrating lymphocytes in oesophageal squamous cell carcinoma. In TCRdb, the PCR reads were re-called with MiXCR into one record per CDR3 protein. The profile shows just under 20,000 distinct CDR3 sequences, approximately 40% of them singletons. The sequencing input was normal esophageal tissue next to the tumor. These receptors originate from a male donor with esophageal squamous cell carcinoma. Both conserved end residues are part of each CDR3. D genes are given only for firm matches.

CASSWRVAYNEQFF | - | TRBV6-2/TRBV6-3
CASSLVGTGYNEQFF | - | TRBV5-6
CASSYSRGTGLNQPQHF | TRBD1 | TRBV6-5
CASRETGNTIYF | - | TRBV28
CASSRRSNTEAFF | - | TRBV11-2
CASSLDRENYGYTF | - | TRBV5-1
CASSYLGPNSNQPQHF | - | TRBV6-6
CATSDYRSGTLQFF | - | TRBV24-1
CASSEVGLSGANVLTF | - | TRBV6-1
CASSQKEDTNEKLFF | - | TRBV4-2
CASSLAGTRERDTQYF | TRBD2 | TRBV7-9
CASSLVAGNTEAFF | - | TRBV7-8
CAGDHSYNEQFF | - | TRBV7-9
CASSLAHVTQYF | - | TRBV7-6
CASRKNTEAFF | - | TRBV6-1
CASSPYYNEQFF | - | TRBV14
CASNKGLAENTGELFF | TRBD2 | TRBV5-4
CASSHRTISETQYF | - | TRBV7-2
CASSLTGFQETQYF | - | TRBV5-1
CSVPDQLAGVSYNEQFF | TRBD2 | TRBV20-1
CSARDGGRSGYEQYF | TRBD2 | TRBV20-1
CASSLWGTLAYEQYF | - | TRBV12-3/TRBV12-4
CASEEGMGTLNTEAFF | - | TRBV6-2/TRBV6-3
CASSETSGGFNEQFF | TRBD2 | TRBV7-3
CATSDFQEALTRRTYEQYF | - | TRBV24-1
CASSQSSGTGLNIQYF | TRBD1 | TRBV4-1
CASSLTQGENEQYF | TRBD1 | TRBV7-6
CASSYRGNQRQFF | - | TRBV6-2/TRBV6-3
CASSLSVYEQYF | - | TRBV12-3/TRBV12-4
CASSLNPGAQETQYF | - | TRBV7-2
CSASPGGLETQYF | TRBD1 | TRBV20-1
CASSSGTYNNEQFF | - | TRBV11-2
CASSTRTEETQYF | - | TRBV7-7
CASSVDRGRNTEAFF | TRBD1 | TRBV7-9
CASSLGTSALGEQFF | TRBD2 | TRBV11-3
CASRILDSANTGELFF | - | TRBV28
CASSEDLGGDIQYF | - | TRBV6-1
CASSAGAGTGELFF | - | TRBV5-4
CASSLGQGLWEQFF | TRBD1 | TRBV5-1
CASSSRGLAGVYEQYF | TRBD2 | TRBV28
CASSIGTGATYEQYF | TRBD1 | TRBV5-1
CASSPKGVGSGNTIYF | - | TRBV5-6
CASSPTRDKVDEQYF | - | TRBV7-6
CASSFRGSSYNEQFF | - | TRBV7-2
CASRSGVAGGQVNEQFF | TRBD2 | TRBV6-1